This TCR beta chain was observed in a study of radiotherapy plus CTLA-4 blockade in lung cancer. Study background: Objective responses were observed in 15% to 20% of patients, and disease control was achieved by roughly 29%. Findings and limits, study-wide: After treatment with radiotherapy plus ipilimumab, TCR clones that came from the tumor expanded in blood. Per reports, early blood T cell clone dynamics, plus interferon-beta, forecast response most strongly.

The V gene lost 7 bases and the J gene lost 3 bases, with 10 bases spanning the gap. CDR1 SEHNR and CDR2 FQNEAQ come from the germline V gene (reference sequence). CDR3 length: 14 amino acids. Some clones are missing from TCRdb's copy, which holds only in-frame ones; the method was immunoSEQ multiplex PCR. The table shows some 12,000 clones, with about 86% occurring only once. A remark on this clone: Its antigen is as yet unknown.

The chain recombines TRBV7-9 with TRBJ1-6; possible D gene TRBD1, 6 bases. Sequencing was performed on peripheral blood, taken from a patient treated with radiotherapy plus ipilimumab. The receptor's source is a human donor with non-small cell lung cancer that progressed on radiotherapy plus ipilimumab. The CDR3 DNA reads TGTGCCAGCAACGGACAGTACTATAATTCACCCCTCCACTTT. Its translation: CASNGQYYNSPLHF.